The 25 T cell receptor beta chains below come from one sample, sequenced in a study of CD8 T cells in ankylosing spondylitis. From the 5' RACE reads, TCRdb called clonotypes with MiXCR, one entry per CDR3 protein. The data hold about 220,000 distinct CDR3 sequences, with 7% to 8% observed a single time. Their antigens are not known. General observations from the study: Blood of patients with ankylosing spondylitis appeared to be characterized by a TCR beta motif of about eight highly homologous variants.

Sequenced sample: blood, either unsorted or a sorted T cell fraction (not recorded which). These receptors were collected from a male donor with ankylosing spondylitis.

The table lists this clonotype with many counts. The rearrangement links TRBV27 to TRBJ2-5; 10 bases align to TRBD2. With V trimmed by 8 bases and J by 4 bases, 10 bases remained unmatched. Germline V gene data show CDR1 as MNHEY and CDR2 as SMNVEV (reference sequence). The CDR3 is 15 residues long. CDR3 nucleotides: TGTGCCAGCCAACTTCGGACTAGCGGAGGAGAGACCCAGTACTTC. Translating gives CASQLRTSGGETQYF.

The chain joins TRBV20-1 to TRBJ2-3, with TRBD2 matching over 9 bases. Losses at the gene ends were 3 bases for V and 2 bases for J; bases not matched to a gene: 12. The CDR3 sequence is 17 residues long. Germline assignment: CDR1 DFQATT and CDR2 SNEGSKA (reference sequence). The CDR3 DNA sequence: TGCAGTGCTAGGGAAACCGGGACTAGCTTCTACACAGATACGCAGTATTTT. Its translation: CSARETGTSFYTDTQYF.

This clonotype occurred many times. The chain employs TRBV29-1 and TRBJ2-1; TRBD2 matches at 11 bases. The trim removed 0 bases at V and 5 bases at J, leaving 12 bases unmatched. The V gene's germline CDR1 is SQVTM and CDR2 ANQGSEA. This CDR3 region has 18 residues. The CDR3 DNA reads TGCAGCGTTGAAGATCTTCATAGCGGGAGGGGGGTCAACAATGAGCAGTTCTTC. This gives the protein CSVEDLHSGRGVNNEQFF.

This clonotype has just a few counts. The chain carries TRBV20-1 and TRBJ2-4, with D perhaps being TRBD1 or TRBD2 (5 bases each). This CDR3 has 13 residues. Between the trimmed V and J ends, which lost 5 bases and 8 bases, there was a span of 16 bases. Germline V gene sequence: CDR1 DFQATT, CDR2 SNEGSKA (reference sequence). The DNA of the CDR3 is TGCAGTGCTGCGCCGGGGCCGAGGGACATTCAGTACTTC. It translates to CSAAPGPRDIQYF.

This clonotype was recorded a few times. V and J are TRBV6-5 and TRBJ1-1, with D maybe TRBD1 (6 bases). This CDR3 is built from 15 residues. Germline CDR1 and CDR2: MNHEY and SVGAGI. Trimming cost V 0 bases and J 1 base, with 9 bases left between them. CDR3 DNA sequence: TGTGCCAGCAGTTACTCGGAACAGGGGAACACTGAAGCTTTCTTT. This translates into CASSYSEQGNTEAFF.

This clonotype was seen repeatedly, ten times or more. This chain links TRBV20-1 with TRBJ2-3, with a possible D match to TRBD2 (5 bases). The germline gives CDR1 DFQATT, CDR2 SNEGSKA (reference sequence). This CDR3 has 17 amino acids. V shed 0 bases and J shed 2 bases, with 18 bases lying between them. CDR3 in amino acids: CSARDSLGRGSTDTQYF. Here the CDR3 DNA reads TGCAGTGCTAGAGATAGTTTAGGGAGAGGCTCCACAGATACGCAGTATTTT.

This clonotype was observed many times. J is TRBJ1-1 and V is TRBV24-1, with D possibly being TRBD1 (5 bases). The CDR3 consists of 14 residues. Germline V gene sequence: CDR1 KGHDR, CDR2 SFDVKD. Deletions cut 2 bases from V and 1 base from J, with 7 bases between. CDR3 sequence: CATSDSGPNTEAFF. In nucleotides, the CDR3 is TGTGCCACCAGTGATTCGGGACCGAACACTGAAGCTTTCTTT.

The sample holds many counts of this clonotype. This chain's CDR3 is CASSLAGTQETQYF. CDR3 nucleotides: TGTGCCAGCAGCTTGGCGGGAACCCAAGAGACCCAGTACTTC. The chain employs TRBV7-9 and TRBJ2-5; a possible D gene is TRBD2 (6 bases). Germline CDR1 SEHNR, CDR2 FQNEAQ (reference sequence). This CDR3 is built from 14 residues. With 3 bases removed from V and 1 base from J, the gap between germline ends came to 9 bases.

The chain couples TRBV6-1 to TRBJ1-2; maybe TRBD1 (5 bases). V shed 8 bases and J shed 3 bases, with 19 bases lying between them. Germline V gene data show CDR1 as MNHNS and CDR2 as SASEGT. There are 15 residues in the CDR3. Written as DNA, the CDR3 is TGTGCCAGCTCTCACCCCGAGGAGGGGTACTATGGCTACACCTTC. This sequence encodes CASSHPEEGYYGYTF.

This clonotype was recorded at least ten times. The chain has TRBV6-1 and TRBJ1-2; tentative D call: TRBD1 (5 bases). Between the trimmed V and J ends, which lost 6 bases and 0 bases, there was a span of 17 bases. Germline V gives CDR1 MNHNS, CDR2 SASEGT. The CDR3 consists of 16 residues. CDR3 nucleotides: TGTGCCAGCAGCGACAGTTCCTTCGGTACTAACTATGGCTACACCTTC. Encoded protein: CASSDSSFGTNYGYTF.

This clonotype was seen at least ten times. The gene calls are TRBV5-5 and TRBJ2-2; perhaps TRBD1 as D (5 bases). The germline V gene encodes CDR1 SGHKS and CDR2 YYEKEE (reference sequence). This CDR3 comprises 15 residues. The ends were cut back, 2 bases at V and 5 bases at J, with 13 bases in the middle. DNA for the CDR3: TGTGCCAGCAGCTTACCGCAGGGATTGACCGGGGAGCTGTTTTTT. Translation: CASSLPQGLTGELFF.

There are many counts of this clonotype. The CDR3 DNA reads TGTGCCAGCACCACCCCGGGAAGAAATCAGCCCCAGCATTTT. This sequence encodes CASTTPGRNQPQHF. V gene TRBV28 combines with J gene TRBJ1-5; no clear D gene. V was pared by 7 bases and J by 4 bases, with 14 bases between. The CDR3 is made up of 14 amino acids. CDR1 is MDHEN and CDR2 is SYDVKM in the germline V gene.

This clonotype was seen more than once but under ten times. A much larger clone lies a single base off, so this may be a read error. This CDR3 is CASSFGNYEQYF. The CDR3 bases are TGTGCCAGCAGCTTTGGGAACTACGAGCAGTACTTC. V and J are TRBV5-4 and TRBJ2-7; no clear D gene. The CDR3 totals 12 residues. The V gene lost 2 bases and the J gene lost 3 bases, with 6 bases spanning the gap. Germline CDR1 reads SGHNT; CDR2 reads YYREEE (reference sequence).

In the case of this clonotype: The junction departs from the called germline gene at one end, perhaps through a read error. J is TRBJ2-6 and V is TRBV7-2; 7 bases are a match to TRBD1. CDR1 SGHTA and CDR2 FQGNSA come from the germline V gene. The CDR3 runs 13 residues. The CDR3 reads CASSPADRRIEAF. For the CDR3, the DNA is TGTGCCAGCAGCCCCGCGGACAGGAGGATTGAGGCTTTC.

This clonotype was seen many times. The chain combines TRBV20-1 with TRBJ2-1; no definite D call. The germline V gene encodes CDR1 DFQATT and CDR2 SNEGSKA (reference sequence). The CDR3 is 13 residues long. Trimming stripped 4 bases from V and 6 bases from J, with 13 bases between. The CDR3 sequence is CSANGPESNEQFF. The CDR3, as DNA: TGCAGTGCTAACGGCCCGGAGTCCAATGAGCAGTTCTTC.

The sample holds a few counts of this clonotype. CDR3 coding DNA: TGTGCCAGCAGCACCCCGGGACAGGTTTACAAGGGCTACACCTTC. This sequence encodes CASSTPGQVYKGYTF. The chain has TRBV7-9 and TRBJ1-2; TRBD1 agrees at 8 bases. V was clipped by 5 bases and J by 8 bases; unmatched bases: 13. The V gene's germline CDR1 is SEHNR and CDR2 FQNEAQ (reference sequence). This CDR3 comprises 15 residues. The entire variable domain, with the rest obtained from reference TRBV7-9 and TRBJ1-2, is as follows: DTGVSQNPRHKITKRGQNVTFRCDPISEHNRLYWYRQTLGQGPEFLTYFQNEAQLEKSRLLSDRFSAERPKGSFSTLEIQRTEQGDSAMYLCASSTPGQVYKGYTFGSGTRLTVV.

This sequence joins TRBV12-3 or TRBV12-4 and TRBJ1-2; maybe TRBD1 (5 bases). The CDR3 has 14 residues. The ends were cut back, 7 bases at V and 5 bases at J, with 17 bases in the middle. The CDR3 DNA sequence: TGTGCCAGCACCCAGTGGGAGGGACCTTATGGCTACACCTTC. Translating it yields CASTQWEGPYGYTF.

This chain connects TRBV5-1 to TRBJ2-5, with 12 bases aligning to TRBD2. CDR3 length equals 16 residues. The germline CDR1 and CDR2 sequences are SGHRS and YFSETQ. Trimming took 5 bases from V and 1 from J; bases not matched to a gene: 6. The CDR3 protein is CASRQGTSGLQETQYF. The CDR3 coding sequence is TGCGCCAGCAGACAAGGGACTAGCGGGCTCCAAGAGACCCAGTACTTC.

Many counts were recorded for this clonotype. The V gene is TRBV27, the J gene TRBJ1-5, with 12 bases lining up with TRBD1. The CDR3 spans 15 residues. The ends lost 4 bases at V and 6 bases at J; junction bases unmatched: 4. CDR1 is MNHEY, CDR2 SMNVEV, per germline (reference sequence). The CDR3: CASSSGQGAVQPQHF. Written as DNA, the CDR3 is TGTGCCAGCAGTTCGGGACAGGGGGCTGTTCAGCCCCAGCATTTT.

This clonotype was seen ten or more times. V usage is TRBV27 and J usage is TRBJ1-1; D remains unclear. From germline, CDR1 is MNHEY and CDR2 SMNVEV (reference sequence). Trimming removed 4 bases from V and 6 bases from J, with 12 bases in between. CDR3 length equals 13 residues. The chain's CDR3 is CASSSRGGAEAFF. CDR3 DNA: TGTGCCAGCAGTTCCCGGGGTGGTGCTGAAGCTTTCTTT.

This clonotype was seen ten or more times. The chain joins TRBV7-3 to TRBJ1-5; D gene unclear. The V gene lost 8 bases and the J gene lost 1 base, with 9 bases spanning the gap. The CDR3 contains 13 residues. CDR1 is SGHTA, CDR2 FQGTGA, per germline. The CDR3 loop reads CASAYLSNQPQHF. CDR3 nucleotides: TGTGCCAGCGCATATTTGAGCAATCAGCCCCAGCATTTT.

This clonotype appeared a few times. A junction end diverges from the germline sequence, so it may reflect a read error. The J gene is TRBJ2-5, the V gene TRBV7-7; 9 bases agree with TRBD1. Germline lookup yields CDR1 SSHAT and CDR2 FNYEAQ (reference sequence). The CDR3 loop spans 15 amino acids. The CDR3 DNA is TGTGCTAGCAGCAGGACAGGGGCCGACCGGGGGACCCAGTACTTC. Its translation is CASSRTGADRGTQYF.

This clonotype was detected ten times or more. The V gene is TRBV5-1, the J gene TRBJ2-1, with D perhaps TRBD2 (6 bases). V lost 4 bases and J 2 bases, leaving 16 bases between the germline ends. The CDR3 loop spans 16 amino acids. Germline CDR1 SGHRS, CDR2 YFSETQ. CDR3 in amino acids: CASSPLAEGTYNEQFF. The CDR3, as DNA: TGCGCCAGCAGCCCTTTAGCGGAGGGGACCTACAATGAGCAGTTCTTC.

This clonotype was seen a few times. This rearrangement joins TRBV20-1 to TRBJ2-1; 12 bases align to TRBD2. Germline trimming cut 0 bases from V and 6 bases from J; bases unmatched to any gene: 6. The CDR3 contains 16 residues. Germline CDR1 is DFQATT and CDR2 is SNEGSKA (reference sequence). The CDR3 coding sequence is TGCAGTGCTAGAGACCCCCTAGCGGGAGGGTTCAATGAGCAGTTCTTC. Encoded protein: CSARDPLAGGFNEQFF.

In its sample, this clonotype was seen many times. The DNA for the CDR3 is TGTGCCAGCAGTTACTCTGTACTAGCGGGGAAAACCTACGAGCAGTACTTC. Protein product: CASSYSVLAGKTYEQYF. This rearrangement joins TRBV6-5 to TRBJ2-7; 10 bases fit TRBD2. Germline V gives CDR1 MNHEY, CDR2 SVGAGI. There are 17 residues in the CDR3. J gave up 2 bases and V 0 bases, and 7 bases lay outside the gene matches.